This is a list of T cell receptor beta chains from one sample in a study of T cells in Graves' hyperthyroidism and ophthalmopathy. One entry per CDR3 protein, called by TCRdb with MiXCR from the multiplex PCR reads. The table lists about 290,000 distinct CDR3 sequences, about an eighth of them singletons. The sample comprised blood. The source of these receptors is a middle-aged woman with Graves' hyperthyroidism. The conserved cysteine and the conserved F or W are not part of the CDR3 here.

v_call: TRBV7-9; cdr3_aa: ASSTNDRGVSYEQY
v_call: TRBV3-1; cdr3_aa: ASSPLPQETQY
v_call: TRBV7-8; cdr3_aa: ASSTQGRQDTGELF
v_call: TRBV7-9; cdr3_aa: ASSLNGQGPPYEQY
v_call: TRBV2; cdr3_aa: ASSLYLELEAF
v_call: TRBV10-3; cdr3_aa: AISPGLLNEQF
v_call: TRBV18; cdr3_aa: ASSLGQGINQPQH
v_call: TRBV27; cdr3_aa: ASSLSGKPYNEQF
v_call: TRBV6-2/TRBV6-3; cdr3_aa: ASSYRTGDTQY
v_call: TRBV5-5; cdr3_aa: ASSQGKAREGSKNEQF
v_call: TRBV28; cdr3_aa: ASSLLDRGYT
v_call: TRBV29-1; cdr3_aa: SARQGAHNEQF
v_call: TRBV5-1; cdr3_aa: ASSFGGQGYEQY
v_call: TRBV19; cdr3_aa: ATLDRGSGNTIY
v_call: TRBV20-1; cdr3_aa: SATGTANQPQH
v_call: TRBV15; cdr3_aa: ATSRGTGDVYQPQH
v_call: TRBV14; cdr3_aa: ASSQGGDGYEQY
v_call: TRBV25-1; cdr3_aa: ASSAWGRGNEQY
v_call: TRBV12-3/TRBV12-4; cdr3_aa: ASSRAGQGLDIQY
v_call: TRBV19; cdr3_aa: ASRHSGRETGELF
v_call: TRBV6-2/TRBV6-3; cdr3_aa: ASSYPGLGFNEQF
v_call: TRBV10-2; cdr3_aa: ASTDSFYGGYT
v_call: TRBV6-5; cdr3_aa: ASSYRAGDTQY
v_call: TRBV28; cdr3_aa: ASSLSGNEQF
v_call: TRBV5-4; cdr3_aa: ASRFDRLGEAF
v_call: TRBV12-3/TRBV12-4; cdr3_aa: ASSGGTGTSGRQQF
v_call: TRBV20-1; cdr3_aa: SAGLAEVGTDTQY
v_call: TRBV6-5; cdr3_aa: ASSYSRTDPYEQY
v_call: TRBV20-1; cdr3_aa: SARERGVSGEQY
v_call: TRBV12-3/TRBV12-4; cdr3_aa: ASSFGVKSGEQY
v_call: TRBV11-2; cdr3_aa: ASSLGVAGAPGDTQY
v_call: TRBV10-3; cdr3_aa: AIRAGQGPYEQY
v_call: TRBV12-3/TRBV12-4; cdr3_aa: ASSATNYGYT
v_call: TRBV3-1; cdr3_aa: ASSQGSKKNQPQH
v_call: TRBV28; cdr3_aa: ASRDLTGNTGELF
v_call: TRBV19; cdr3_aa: ASSIKGQGEYEQY
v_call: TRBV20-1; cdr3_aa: SAYRDSQGNEQF
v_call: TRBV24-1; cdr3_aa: ATSDSRGTSERGTQY
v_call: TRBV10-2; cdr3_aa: ASSVSREGQPQH
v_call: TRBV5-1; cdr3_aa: ASSLEGRGYAKNIQY
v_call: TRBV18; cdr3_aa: ASSLTAGGENTEAF
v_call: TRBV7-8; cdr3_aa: ASSSIHTGELF
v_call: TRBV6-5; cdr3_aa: ASRNTNTGELF
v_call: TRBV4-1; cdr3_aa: ASSQGSSSYNSPLH
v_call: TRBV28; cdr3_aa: ASTDLGGTGELF
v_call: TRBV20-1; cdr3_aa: SARGTAAETQY
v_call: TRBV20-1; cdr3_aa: SATNQGNTEAF
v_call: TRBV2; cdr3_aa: ASSEGGGETQY
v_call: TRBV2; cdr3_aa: ASIPSASRAVGELF
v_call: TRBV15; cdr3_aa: ATSETGSEQY
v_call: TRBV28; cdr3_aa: ASIPGVGQPQH
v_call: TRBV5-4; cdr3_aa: ASSPHEGPVNTEAF
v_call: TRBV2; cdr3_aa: ASSEPGHRAF